This TCR beta chain was identified during a study of CD8 T cells in ankylosing spondylitis. Study outcomes and limitations: A CD8+ phenotype characterized the disease-linked clones, which were relatively rare in peripheral blood. Reactive arthritis synovial fluid and blood previously showed some of these motif variants. Seemingly distinctive of ankylosing spondylitis blood was a TCR beta motif formed by eight highly homologous variants.

This CDR3 contains 14 residues. Unmatched junction bases numbered 7, after V lost 8 bases and J lost 2 bases. The germline V gene encodes CDR1 SGHTA and CDR2 FQGNSA. Using quantitative 5'-RACE with molecular barcodes, the authors made TCR beta libraries. TCRdb analysed the 5' RACE reads with MiXCR anew, one entry per CDR3 protein. The data hold fewer than 500,000 distinct CDR3 sequences, with approximately 20% observed a single time. This clonotype has just a few counts. Its specificity is not known. V and J are TRBV7-2 and TRBJ2-7; 9 positions match TRBD1. The sample consisted of blood, either unsorted or a sorted T cell fraction (not recorded which). The clonotype was recovered from a male donor with ankylosing spondylitis. The CDR3: CASGTTGGPYEQYF. The CDR3 region has the DNA TGTGCCAGCGGGACGACAGGGGGGCCCTACGAGCAGTACTTC.